The 21 T cell receptor beta chains below come from one sample, sequenced in a study of shared clonotypes between healthy human individuals (dated by TCRdb to 2018 to 2020). Receptor libraries were prepared by the immunoSEQ multiplex PCR assay. TCRdb retrieved this table from immuneACCESS and kept in-frame rearrangements only. Not all clones are present; in checked studies, unresolved V genes account for under half, and no reason is known for the remainder. This sample holds 1.5 million to 2.5 million clones; about 94% were observed only once. The ten largest clonotypes hold less than 1.5% of the sample. CD8 naive samples were obtained by positive selection for CCR7 among CD45RO-negative cells, yielding a CD45RA+CCR7+ population from which TemRA cells were excluded. Input material: naive CD8+ T cells sorted from blood. The cell subset or site label for this specimen denotes: CD45RA+CCR7+. All receptors come from a man between 18 and 29 years old in good health.

As to this clone: The same CDR3 also results from other DNA sequences found in this sample. V is TRBV11-2 and J is TRBJ2-7; 7 bases agree with TRBD2. The CDR3 covers 14 residues. V dropped 1 base and J dropped 4; count of bases not matched to a gene: 4. Germline V gene sequence: CDR1 SGHAT, CDR2 FQNNGV. CDR3 region: CASSLVGGSYEQYF. DNA for the CDR3: TGTGCCAGCAGCTTAGTCGGCGGGAGTTACGAGCAGTACTTC. Full variable domain (remainder filled in from reference TRBV11-2 and TRBJ2-7): EAGVAQSPRYKIIEKRQSVAFWCNPISGHATLYWYQQILGQGPKLLIQFQNNGVVDDSQLPKDRFSAERLKGVDSTLKIQPAKLEDSAVYLCASSLVGGSYEQYFGPGTRLTVT.

V is TRBV5-1 and J is TRBJ2-1; the match to TRBD2 covers 9 bases. Germline-derived CDR1 and CDR2 are SGHRS and YFSETQ. There are 16 residues in the CDR3. Germline trimming cut 0 bases from V and 3 bases from J; bases unmatched to any gene: 4. The CDR3 coding sequence is TGCGCCAGCAGCTTGGAGTTAGCGGGGGTCTACAATGAGCAGTTCTTC. Its translation is CASSLELAGVYNEQFF.

The chain has TRBV5-5 and TRBJ2-5, with 9 bases that match TRBD2. Trimming cost V 5 bases and J 0 bases; bases outside gene matches: 11. Germline loops: CDR1 SGHKS, CDR2 YYEKEE (reference sequence). The CDR3 is 17 amino acids. CDR3 loop: CASRDGGTSYYQETQYF. Here the CDR3 DNA reads TGTGCCAGCAGAGATGGGGGGACTAGCTATTACCAAGAGACCCAGTACTTC.

The rearrangement joins TRBV7-2 to TRBJ2-7, with 7 bases matching TRBD1. The V gene end was trimmed by 7 bases and the J gene end by 3 bases; junction bases not matched to a gene: 3. Germline-derived CDR1 and CDR2 are SGHTA and FQGNSA. CDR3 size: 12 residues. This CDR3 is CASTDRDYEQYF. In DNA, the CDR3 is TGTGCCAGCACAGACAGGGACTACGAGCAGTACTTC.

Here the CDR3 reads CASSEWTGTYNEQFF. The DNA for the CDR3 is TGTGCCAGCAGTGAATGGACAGGGACTTACAATGAGCAGTTCTTC. The V and J genes are TRBV2 and TRBJ2-1; 8 bases fit TRBD1. CDR1 is SNHLY, CDR2 FYNNEI, per germline. The CDR3 spans 15 residues. With 2 bases clipped from V and 4 bases from J, the junction kept 4 bases outside the gene matches. Full variable domain (missing parts from reference TRBV2 and TRBJ2-1): EPEVTQTPSHQVTQMGQEVILRCVPISNHLYFYWYRQILGQKVEFLVSFYNNEISEKSEIFDDQFSVERPDGSNFTLKIRSTKLEDSAMYFCASSEWTGTYNEQFFGPGTRLTVL.

The chain is built from TRBV28 and TRBJ1-1, with TRBD1 as a possible D gene (5 bases). The V end was cut by 6 bases, the J end by 10 bases, with 21 bases between. CDR3 length equals 14 residues. From germline, CDR1 is MDHEN and CDR2 SYDVKM. In nucleotides, the CDR3 is TGTGCCAGCAGCCCGGGACTCCAACCCCCCTTAGCTTTCTTT. Protein sequence: CASSPGLQPPLAFF.

The chain links TRBV5-1 to TRBJ2-3; 9 positions match TRBD1. Germline V CDR1 and CDR2: SGHRS, YFSETQ. This CDR3 spans 15 amino acids. The V and J ends lost 2 bases and 3 bases, in that order; junction bases with no gene match: 4. The DNA of the CDR3 is TGCGCCAGCAGCTTAGGACAGGGGTGGACAGATACGCAGTATTTT. This translates into CASSLGQGWTDTQYF.

This chain uses TRBV7-8 with TRBJ2-4, with 13 bases matching TRBD2. Germline-derived CDR1 and CDR2 are SGHVS and FQNEAQ. Trimming removed 5 bases from V and 2 bases from J; junction bases left unmatched: 6. This CDR3 region has 17 residues. CDR3 sequence (DNA): TGTGCCAGCAGCCCACTAGCGGGAGGGCCGTCCAAAAACATTCAGTACTTC. Its protein is CASSPLAGGPSKNIQYF.

The chain is built from TRBV4-3 and TRBJ2-3, with D unclear. This CDR3 has 15 residues. V lost 5 bases, J lost 0 bases, and 12 bases lay in between. Germline assignment: CDR1 LGHNA and CDR2 YSLEER. CDR3 residues: CASSLVAYSTDTQYF. In nucleotides, the CDR3 is TGCGCCAGCAGCTTGGTGGCGTATAGCACAGATACGCAGTATTTT.

This clone was recorded only once. The rearrangement links TRBV2 to TRBJ2-1; TRBD1 aligns across 9 bases. Germline V gene lookup returns CDR1 SNHLY and CDR2 FYNNEI. The CDR3 has 15 amino acids. The J segment lost 2 bases and the V segment lost 4 bases, leaving 3 bases of the junction unmatched. CDR3 region: CASSVGDRAYNEQFF. Here the CDR3 DNA reads TGTGCCAGCAGTGTTGGGGACAGGGCCTACAATGAGCAGTTCTTC.

This chain links TRBV21-1 with TRBJ2-7; the table's TRBD2 call for D was not verified on the DNA. TRBV21-1 is classified as a pseudogene. This CDR3 contains 11 residues. The CDR3 here is CASSNKREQYF. The CDR3 DNA sequence: TGTGCCAGCAGCAATAAACGGGAGCAGTACTTC.

The V and J genes are TRBV30 and TRBJ2-3; D not certain. From germline, CDR1 is GTSNPN and CDR2 SVGIG (reference sequence). V lost 8 bases and J lost 0, with 3 bases in between. This CDR3 contains 10 residues. The CDR3, as DNA: TGTGCCATTAGCACAGATACGCAGTATTTT. It codes for CAISTDTQYF.

This chain uses TRBV6-1 with TRBJ1-2; possibly TRBD1 for D (6 bases). With 4 bases removed from V and 1 base from J, the gap between germline ends came to 19 bases. This CDR3 spans 17 amino acids. Germline V gene data show CDR1 as MNHNS and CDR2 as SASEGT. CDR3 sequence reads: CASSVGRGSLNNYGYTF. CDR3 coding DNA: TGTGCCAGCAGTGTCGGCAGGGGATCCCTAAATAACTATGGCTACACCTTC.

The rearrangement links TRBV19 to TRBJ1-2, with 7 bases lining up with TRBD1. The CDR3 runs to 14 residues. Germline values: CDR1 LNHDA, CDR2 SQIVND (reference sequence). The J segment lost 4 bases and the V segment lost 4 bases, leaving 6 bases of the junction unmatched. DNA for the CDR3: TGTGCCAGTAGTAGACAGGGCGACGTCTATGGCTACACCTTC. Amino acids: CASSRQGDVYGYTF.

V is TRBV4-2 and J is TRBJ2-5, with 7 bases that match TRBD2. This CDR3 comprises 17 residues. V was pared by 0 bases and J by 5 bases, with 12 bases of the junction left unmatched. From germline, CDR1 is LGHNA and CDR2 YNFKEQ. The CDR3 region is CASSQDTARLGGETQYF. The DNA for the CDR3 is TGTGCCAGCAGCCAAGATACGGCGAGGTTGGGAGGGGAGACCCAGTACTTC.

This chain joins TRBV19 and TRBJ1-2; TRBD1 matches at 9 bases. The CDR3 covers 15 residues. The germline gives CDR1 LNHDA, CDR2 SQIVND (reference sequence). Trimming removed 4 bases from V and 3 bases from J; junction bases left unmatched: 6. The CDR3 bases are TGTGCCAGTAGTACGCCATGGACAGGGGACTATGGCTACACCTTC. It codes for CASSTPWTGDYGYTF.

This chain links TRBV6-5 with TRBJ2-2; TRBD2 is a possible D gene (6 bases). V was trimmed by 4 bases and J by 6 bases, leaving 9 bases between them. CDR1 is MNHEY, CDR2 SVGAGI, per germline. The CDR3 is made up of 13 amino acids. The DNA of the CDR3 is TGTGCCAGCAGTTTTCAGCGGGCCGGGGAGCTGTTTTTT. It translates to CASSFQRAGELFF.

Points on this clone: Other DNA sequences in the same sample also yield this CDR3. CDR3 sequence (DNA): TGCAGCGCTTCGGGAGGAAGCTCCTACGAGCAGTACTTC. Amino acid sequence: CSASGGSSYEQYF. The chain couples TRBV29-1 to TRBJ2-7; TRBD2 matches 7 bases. The CDR3 has 13 residues. CDR1 is SQVTM, CDR2 ANQGSEA, per germline. V shed 7 bases, J shed 0 bases, and the junction held 6 bases outside the gene matches.

This clone was observed a single time. CDR3 amino acids: CASSYSPAERETQYF. In DNA, the CDR3 is TGTGCCAGCAGTTACTCCCCGGCCGAAAGAGAGACCCAGTACTTC. V and J are TRBV6-5 and TRBJ2-5; D remains unclear. Trimming pared 0 bases from V and 4 bases from J, leaving 12 bases between. Looked up from germline, CDR1 is MNHEY and CDR2 is SVGAGI. The CDR3 is 15 residues long.

In the case of this clone: In the same sample, other DNA sequences code for this CDR3. CDR3 nucleotides: TGTGCCAGCAGACTAGCGGGGTCCTACGAGCAGTACTTC. As protein: CASRLAGSYEQYF. The V call is TRBV27, the J call TRBJ2-7; 10 bases align to TRBD2. The CDR3 runs to 13 residues. Trimming removed 6 bases from V and 1 base from J; junction bases left unmatched: 0. Germline CDR1 MNHEY, CDR2 SMNVEV (reference sequence).

The chain combines TRBV4-1 with TRBJ2-7; 13 positions match TRBD2. Germline V gene lookup returns CDR1 MGHRA and CDR2 YSYEKL. This CDR3 comprises 15 residues. V was clipped by 3 bases and J by 4 bases; unmatched bases: 3. The CDR3 spells CASSHWTSGRYEQYF. CDR3 DNA: TGCGCCAGCAGCCATTGGACTAGCGGGAGATACGAGCAGTACTTC.